The 18 T cell receptor beta chains below all came from one sample that was sequenced in a study of regulatory T cells in long-lasting Graves disease. Time point indicated: newly diagnosed GD, antithyroid drugs for less than 3 months. RNA extracted from PBMCs served as the sequencing template. iRepertoire HTBI primers and Arm-PCR of CDR3 regions built TCR beta libraries. TCRdb itself ran the multiplex PCR reads through MiXCR, one entry per CDR3 protein. The table includes 250,000 or so distinct CDR3 sequences, approximately 18% detected once. These data were also reused for a study on T cells in Graves' hyperthyroidism and ophthalmopathy.

The sample was peripheral blood mononuclear cells (PBMCs), taken at new diagnosis, from a patient treated with antithyroid drugs. These receptors all stem from a woman in her twenties or thirties with Graves disease.

CDR3 nucleotides: TGTGCCAGCAGCCAAATACAGGGGGGGAACACTGAAGCTTTCTTT. Amino acid sequence: CASSQIQGGNTEAFF. V is TRBV9 and J is TRBJ1-1; 8 nucleotides match TRBD1. The CDR3 extends over 15 amino acids. The germline V gene has CDR1 SGDLS and CDR2 YYNGEE. The ends lost 4 bases at V and 1 base at J; junction bases unmatched: 6.

This clonotype came up many times. The chain is built from TRBV6-1 and TRBJ2-7; 9 positions agree with TRBD1. The CDR3 loop spans 14 amino acids. From germline, CDR1 is MNHNS and CDR2 SASEGT. V lost 6 bases, J lost 7 bases, and 10 bases stayed unmatched. Here the CDR3 DNA reads TGTGCCAGCAGCCCGGTTACAGGGGGCAATGAGCAGTACTTC. It specifies CASSPVTGGNEQYF.

This clonotype was seen at least ten times. The rearrangement joins TRBV18 to TRBJ2-1, with D unclear. CDR1 is KGHSH and CDR2 is LQKENI in the germline V gene. The V and J ends lost 4 bases and 4 bases respectively, with 5 bases between them. The CDR3 extends over 12 amino acids. For the CDR3, the DNA is TGTGCCAGCTCACTGATATACAATGAGCAGTTCTTC. Residues: CASSLIYNEQFF.

This sequence joins TRBV27 and TRBJ2-1; D not certain. Deletions cut 2 bases from V and 10 bases from J, with 18 bases between. The CDR3 sequence is 15 residues long. Germline CDR1 MNHEY, CDR2 SMNVEV (reference sequence). The CDR3 DNA is TGTGCCAGCAGTTTACGTGCGCGGCCCTTGGGAGAGCAGTTCTTC. This sequence encodes CASSLRARPLGEQFF.

Ten or more counts support this clonotype. The chain uses TRBV10-3 and TRBJ2-1; D is possibly TRBD1 (6 bases). This CDR3 has 13 amino acids. V was shortened by 9 bases and J by 5 bases, with 14 bases between the two germline ends. Per germline, CDR1 ENHRY and CDR2 SYGVKD. The CDR3 DNA reads as TGTGCCATTAGTACCGGGACAAACAATGAGCAGTTCTTC. Translation: CAISTGTNNEQFF.

This clonotype was picked up many times. The chain combines TRBV7-6 with TRBJ1-2; 9 bases agree with TRBD1. Germline values: CDR1 SGHVS, CDR2 FNYEAQ. The J segment lost 0 bases and the V segment lost 5 bases, leaving 7 bases of the junction unmatched. The CDR3 is 16 amino acids. CDR3 residues: CASSPGQGISNYGYTF. Written as DNA, the CDR3 is TGTGCCAGCAGCCCTGGACAGGGGATCTCTAACTATGGCTACACCTTC.

This clonotype occurred many times. The chain recombines TRBV5-1 with TRBJ1-2; 10 nucleotides line up with TRBD1. J lost 8 bases, V lost 9 bases, and 10 bases had no gene match. The CDR3 loop spans 13 amino acids. From germline, CDR1 is SGHRS and CDR2 YFSETQ. This CDR3 reads CATQRDRGGGYTF. In DNA form, the CDR3 reads TGCGCCACGCAACGGGACAGGGGTGGAGGCTACACCTTC.

The V gene is TRBV6-1, the J gene TRBJ1-5, with D tentatively TRBD1 (5 bases). V was shortened by 6 bases and J by 5 bases, with 11 bases between the two germline ends. The CDR3 spans 13 residues. Germline V lookup: CDR1 MNHNS, CDR2 SASEGT. The CDR3 region has the DNA TGTGCCAGCAGCCGGGACCGATATCAGCCCCAGCATTTT. This gives the protein CASSRDRYQPQHF.

V gene TRBV7-9 combines with J gene TRBJ2-1; 11 bases fit TRBD2. Germline-derived CDR1 and CDR2 are SEHNR and FQNEAQ (reference sequence). This CDR3 has 12 residues. The V gene end was trimmed by 7 bases and the J gene end by 9 bases; junction bases not matched to a gene: 2. As DNA, the CDR3 is TGTGCCAGCACCGGACTAGCGGGTGAGCAGTTCTTC. This encodes CASTGLAGEQFF.

This clonotype has a count of ten or more. This chain connects TRBV27 to TRBJ2-7; 9 bases are shared with TRBD1. CDR1 is MNHEY and CDR2 is SMNVEV in the germline V gene (reference sequence). The J segment lost 3 bases and the V segment lost 7 bases, leaving 10 bases of the junction unmatched. This CDR3 contains 15 residues. CDR3 nucleotide sequence: TGTGCCAGCATGAAAAGGACAGGGGTCGTCTACGAGCAGTACTTC. This gives the protein CASMKRTGVVYEQYF.

This clonotype was seen at least ten times. This chain connects TRBV5-6 to TRBJ2-1, with D perhaps TRBD2 (6 bases). From germline, CDR1 is SGHDT and CDR2 YYEEEE. Between the trimmed V and J ends, which lost 1 base and 0 bases, there was a span of 14 bases. The CDR3 is 17 amino acids. The CDR3 protein is CASSLLSAGYSYNEQFF. The CDR3 DNA reads as TGTGCCAGCAGCTTGTTGTCTGCGGGGTACTCCTACAATGAGCAGTTCTTC.

This clonotype was found many times. J is TRBJ1-4 and V is TRBV20-1; D is possibly TRBD1 (6 bases). Deletions cut 3 bases from V and 0 bases from J, with 17 bases between. Germline-derived CDR1 and CDR2 are DFQATT and SNEGSKA (reference sequence). CDR3 length: 17 residues. The CDR3 DNA reads TGCAGTGCTAGCTGGACAGATAAATGGCCAACTAATGAAAAACTGTTTTTT. Translating it yields CSASWTDKWPTNEKLFF.

This clonotype appeared many times. The V gene is TRBV7-2, the J gene TRBJ2-5; 15 positions match TRBD2. V lost 1 base, J lost 2 bases, and 5 bases stayed unmatched. The germline V gene encodes CDR1 SGHTA and CDR2 FQGNSA. This CDR3 region has 18 residues. CDR3 region: CASSLVGLAGGSQETQYF. For the CDR3, the DNA is TGTGCCAGCAGCTTAGTGGGACTAGCGGGGGGTTCACAAGAGACCCAGTACTTC.

This clonotype was picked up many times. The rearrangement joins TRBV20-1 to TRBJ2-5; a weak D match, TRBD1 (5 bases). CDR1 and CDR2 from the germline V gene are DFQATT and SNEGSKA (reference sequence). CDR3 length: 13 amino acids. V dropped 1 base and J dropped 5 bases, with 11 bases sitting between them. The CDR3 reads CSARVGGAETQYF. For the CDR3, the DNA is TGCAGTGCTAGAGTCGGTGGGGCGGAGACCCAGTACTTC.

This clonotype was detected ten times or more. Written as DNA, the CDR3 is TGCGCCAGCAGCTTGGGGGACGGCGACACTGAAGCTTTCTTT. Translated, it gives CASSLGDGDTEAFF. The chain employs TRBV5-1 and TRBJ1-1; possible D gene TRBD1, 5 bases. The CDR3 spans 14 residues. Trimming shortened V by 0 bases and J by 3 bases, and 9 bases separated the two germline ends. The germline V gene has CDR1 SGHRS and CDR2 YFSETQ. The whole variable domain, filled in from reference TRBV5-1 and TRBJ1-1, reads KAGVTQTPRYLIKTRGQQVTLSCSPISGHRSVSWYQQTPGQGLQFLFEYFSETQRNKGNFPGRFSGRQFSNSRSEMNVSTLELGDSALYLCASSLGDGDTEAFFGQGTRLTVV.

The V call is TRBV6-2 or TRBV6-3, the J call TRBJ1-5; tentatively, D is TRBD1 (5 bases). The V and J ends lost 0 bases and 4 bases respectively, with 7 bases between them. This CDR3 is built from 14 residues. The germline CDR1 and CDR2 sequences are MNHEY and SVGEGT. The CDR3 nucleotides are TGTGCCAGCAGTTACTCAGGGGAGAATCAGCCCCAGCATTTT. Protein product: CASSYSGENQPQHF.

The V and J genes are TRBV4-1 and TRBJ1-5; D is unresolved. From germline, CDR1 is MGHRA and CDR2 YSYEKL. V lost 0 bases and J lost 10, with 16 bases in between. The CDR3 is 15 residues long. The CDR3 reads CASSQDPRTVRPQHF. DNA of the CDR3: TGCGCCAGCAGCCAAGACCCCCGGACGGTACGTCCCCAGCATTTT.

A word on this clonotype: A far bigger clonotype differs at one base, so this is likely a read error. The chain has TRBV5-8 and TRBJ2-7, with 7 bases fitting TRBD1. CDR3 length equals 16 residues. V was clipped by 4 bases and J by 1 base; unmatched bases: 11. CDR1 is SGHTS, CDR2 YDEGEE, per germline. The CDR3 is CASSPRQGTESYEQYF. The DNA for the CDR3 is TGTGCCAGCAGCCCGCGACAGGGAACAGAATCCTACGAGCAGTACTTC.